Listed below are T cell receptor beta chains from one sample, sequenced in a study of blood T cell repertoires in COVID-19. Profiling relied on immunoSEQ multiplex PCR, and the TCRdb table lists in-frame clones only, not all of them. The sample has around 39,000 clones, 81% seen once; the top ten hold approximately 30%. The sequencing sample was made of peripheral blood. The receptors were sampled from a man older than 75 with active or convalescent COVID-19. The CDR3 runs from the conserved cysteine through the conserved F or W. Each record gives: CDR3 length, D gene, V gene, clone size, J gene, CDR3 protein, CDR3 DNA. The D gene is left open where the match is weak. Rows may omit the clone size; those that give it use once, few, many or a size class.

len: 13; d_gene: NA; v_gene: TRBV19; abundance: NA; j_gene: TRBJ2-7; CDR3aa: CALRGGEFYEQYF; CDR3nt: TGTGCCTTACGAGGGGGGGAATTCTACGAGCAGTACTTC
len: 14; d_gene: NA; v_gene: TRBV19; abundance: NA; j_gene: TRBJ1-4; CDR3aa: CASSIKGFSEKLFF; CDR3nt: TGTGCCAGTAGTATAAAGGGGTTTAGTGAAAAACTGTTTTTT
len: 13; d_gene: TRBD2; v_gene: TRBV27; abundance: NA; j_gene: TRBJ2-3; CDR3aa: CASSGSTTDTQYF; CDR3nt: TGTGCCAGTAGCGGGAGCACGACAGATACGCAGTATTTT
len: 13; d_gene: TRBD1; v_gene: TRBV5-1; abundance: NA; j_gene: TRBJ1-1; CDR3aa: CASRWDRVTEAFF; CDR3nt: TGCGCCAGCAGATGGGACAGGGTCACTGAAGCTTTCTTT
len: 13; d_gene: NA; v_gene: TRBV2; abundance: NA; j_gene: TRBJ2-4; CDR3aa: CATQSQGTNIQYF; CDR3nt: TGTGCCACCCAATCACAGGGCACGAACATTCAGTACTTC
len: 15; d_gene: NA; v_gene: TRBV10-3; abundance: NA; j_gene: TRBJ1-5; CDR3aa: CAIRAADRSNQPQHF; CDR3nt: TGTGCCATCAGGGCGGCGGATCGGAGTAATCAGCCCCAGCATTTT
len: 15; d_gene: NA; v_gene: TRBV7-9; abundance: NA; j_gene: TRBJ1-5; CDR3aa: CASSLVGGAHQPQHF; CDR3nt: TGTGCCAGCAGCTTAGTGGGTGGGGCCCATCAGCCCCAGCATTTT
len: 16; d_gene: TRBD2; v_gene: TRBV10-2; abundance: NA; j_gene: TRBJ2-1; CDR3aa: CASSVSQAGGNNEQFF; CDR3nt: TGCGCCAGCAGTGTTAGCCAAGCGGGAGGCAATAATGAGCAGTTCTTC
len: 15; d_gene: TRBD1; v_gene: TRBV5-1; abundance: few; j_gene: TRBJ2-7; CDR3aa: CASSLDAPGGAEQYF; CDR3nt: TGCGCCAGCAGCTTGGATGCCCCAGGGGGCGCCGAGCAGTACTTC
len: 13; d_gene: NA; v_gene: TRBV5-4; abundance: NA; j_gene: TRBJ1-1; CDR3aa: CASSLLTNTEAFF; CDR3nt: TGTGCCAGCAGCTTACTGACAAACACTGAAGCTTTCTTT